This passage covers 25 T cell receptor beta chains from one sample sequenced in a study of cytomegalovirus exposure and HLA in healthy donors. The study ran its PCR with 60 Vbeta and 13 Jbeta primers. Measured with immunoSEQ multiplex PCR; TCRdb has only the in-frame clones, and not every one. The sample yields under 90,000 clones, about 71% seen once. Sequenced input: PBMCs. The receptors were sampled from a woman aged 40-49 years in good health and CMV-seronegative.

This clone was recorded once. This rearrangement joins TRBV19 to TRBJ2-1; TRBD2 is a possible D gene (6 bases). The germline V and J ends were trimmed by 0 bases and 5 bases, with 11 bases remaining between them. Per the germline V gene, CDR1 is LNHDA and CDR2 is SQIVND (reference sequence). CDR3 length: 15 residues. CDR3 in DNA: TGTGCCAGTAGTATAGATAGCGGCAGACACAATGAGCAGTTCTTC. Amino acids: CASSIDSGRHNEQFF.

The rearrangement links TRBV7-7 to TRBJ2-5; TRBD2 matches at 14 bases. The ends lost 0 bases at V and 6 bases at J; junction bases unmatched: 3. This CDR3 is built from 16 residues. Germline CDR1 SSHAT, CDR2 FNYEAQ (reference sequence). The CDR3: CASSLAGTSGSQTQYF. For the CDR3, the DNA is TGTGCCAGCAGCTTAGCGGGGACTAGCGGGAGTCAGACCCAGTACTTC.

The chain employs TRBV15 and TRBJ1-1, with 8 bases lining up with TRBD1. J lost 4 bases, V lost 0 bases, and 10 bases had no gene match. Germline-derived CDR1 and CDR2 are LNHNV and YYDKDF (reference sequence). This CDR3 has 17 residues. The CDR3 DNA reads TGTGCCACCAGCAGAGAGGTCGGGCAGGGGGCCGGCACTGAAGCTTTCTTT. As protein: CATSREVGQGAGTEAFF.

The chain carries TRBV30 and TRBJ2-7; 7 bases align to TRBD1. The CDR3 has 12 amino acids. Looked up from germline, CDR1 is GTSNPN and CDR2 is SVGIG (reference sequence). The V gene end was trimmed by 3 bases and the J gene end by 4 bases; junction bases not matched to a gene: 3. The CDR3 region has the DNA TGTGCCTGGAGCCACAGGGGTTACGAGCAGTACTTC. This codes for CAWSHRGYEQYF.

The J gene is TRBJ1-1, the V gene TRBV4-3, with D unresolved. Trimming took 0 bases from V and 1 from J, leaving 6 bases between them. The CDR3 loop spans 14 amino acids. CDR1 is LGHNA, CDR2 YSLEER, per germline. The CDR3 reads CASSQDLRNTEAFF. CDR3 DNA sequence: TGCGCCAGCAGCCAAGATCTCCGGAACACTGAAGCTTTCTTT.

The CDR3 region is CASREGLTVYNEQFF. DNA for the CDR3: TGTGCCAGCAGGGAGGGACTAACAGTCTACAATGAGCAGTTCTTC. J is TRBJ2-1 and V is TRBV2; 7 nucleotides align to TRBD2. The germline V gene encodes CDR1 SNHLY and CDR2 FYNNEI. V was clipped by 6 bases and J by 3 bases; unmatched bases: 8. This CDR3 has 15 amino acids.

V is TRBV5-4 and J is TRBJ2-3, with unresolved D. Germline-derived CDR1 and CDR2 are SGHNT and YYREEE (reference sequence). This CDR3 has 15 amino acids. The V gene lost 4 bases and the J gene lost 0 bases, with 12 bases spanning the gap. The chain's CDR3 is CASSRTASSTDTQYF. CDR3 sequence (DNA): TGTGCCAGCAGCCGAACAGCCTCTAGCACAGATACGCAGTATTTT.

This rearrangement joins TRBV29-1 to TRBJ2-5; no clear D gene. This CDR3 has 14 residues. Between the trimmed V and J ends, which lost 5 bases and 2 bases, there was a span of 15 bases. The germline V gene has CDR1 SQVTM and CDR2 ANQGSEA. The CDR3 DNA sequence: TGCAGCGTTAGAGCGCAGTTTATTCAAGAGACCCAGTACTTC. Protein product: CSVRAQFIQETQYF. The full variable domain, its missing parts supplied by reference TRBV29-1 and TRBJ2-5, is SAVISQKPSRDICQRGTSLTIQCQVDSQVTMMFWYRQQPGQSLTLIATANQGSEATYESGFVIDKFPISRPNLTFSTLTVSNMSPEDSSIYLCSVRAQFIQETQYFGPGTRLLVL.

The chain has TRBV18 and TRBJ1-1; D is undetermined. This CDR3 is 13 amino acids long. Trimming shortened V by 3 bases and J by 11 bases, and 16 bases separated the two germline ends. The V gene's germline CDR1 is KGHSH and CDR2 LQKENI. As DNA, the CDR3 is TGTGCCAGCTCACCGGGTAGTACGGAGGGCGCTTTCTTT. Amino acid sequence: CASSPGSTEGAFF.

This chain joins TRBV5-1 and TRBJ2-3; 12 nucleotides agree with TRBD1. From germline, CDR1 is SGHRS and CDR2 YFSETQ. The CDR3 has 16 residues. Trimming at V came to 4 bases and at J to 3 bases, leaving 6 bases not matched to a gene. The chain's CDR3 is CASSLEGQGATDTQYF. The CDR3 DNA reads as TGCGCCAGCAGCCTCGAGGGACAGGGGGCGACAGATACGCAGTATTTT.

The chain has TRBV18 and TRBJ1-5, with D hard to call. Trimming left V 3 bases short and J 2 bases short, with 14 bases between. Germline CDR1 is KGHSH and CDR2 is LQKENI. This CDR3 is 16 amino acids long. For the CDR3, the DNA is TGTGCCAGCTCACCGCCGATATCATCGGGCAATCAGCCCCAGCATTTT. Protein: CASSPPISSGNQPQHF.

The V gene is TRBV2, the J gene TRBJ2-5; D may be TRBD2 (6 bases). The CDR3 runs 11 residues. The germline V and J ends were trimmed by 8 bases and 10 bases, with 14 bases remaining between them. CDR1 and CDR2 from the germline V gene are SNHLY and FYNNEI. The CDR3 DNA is TGTGCCAGCGTGGAGGGGTACGACCAGTACTTC. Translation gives CASVEGYDQYF.

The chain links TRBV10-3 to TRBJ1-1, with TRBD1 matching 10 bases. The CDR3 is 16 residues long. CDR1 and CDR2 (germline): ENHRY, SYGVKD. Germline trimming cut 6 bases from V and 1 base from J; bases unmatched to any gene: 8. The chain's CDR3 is CAIRPGQGISNTEAFF. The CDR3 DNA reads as TGTGCCATCAGGCCGGGACAGGGGATATCGAACACTGAAGCTTTCTTT.

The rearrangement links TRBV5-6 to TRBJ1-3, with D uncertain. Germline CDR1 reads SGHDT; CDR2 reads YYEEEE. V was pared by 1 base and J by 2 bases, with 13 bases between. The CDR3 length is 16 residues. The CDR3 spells CASSLQVRLAGNTIYF. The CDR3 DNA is TGTGCCAGCAGCTTGCAGGTCAGATTGGCTGGAAACACCATATATTTT.

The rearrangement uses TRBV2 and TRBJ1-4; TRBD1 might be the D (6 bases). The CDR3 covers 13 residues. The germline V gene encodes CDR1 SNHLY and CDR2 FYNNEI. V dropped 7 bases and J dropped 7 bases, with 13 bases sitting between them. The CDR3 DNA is TGTGCCAGCATCCGACAGGAACTTGAAAAACTGTTTTTT. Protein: CASIRQELEKLFF.

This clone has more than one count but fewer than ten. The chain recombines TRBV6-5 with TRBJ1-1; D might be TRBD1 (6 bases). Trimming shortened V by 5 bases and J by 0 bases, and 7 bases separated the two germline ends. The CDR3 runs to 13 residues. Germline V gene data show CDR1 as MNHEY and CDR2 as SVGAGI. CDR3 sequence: CASSRTVNTEAFF. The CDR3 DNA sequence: TGTGCCAGCAGTCGGACAGTGAACACTGAAGCTTTCTTT.

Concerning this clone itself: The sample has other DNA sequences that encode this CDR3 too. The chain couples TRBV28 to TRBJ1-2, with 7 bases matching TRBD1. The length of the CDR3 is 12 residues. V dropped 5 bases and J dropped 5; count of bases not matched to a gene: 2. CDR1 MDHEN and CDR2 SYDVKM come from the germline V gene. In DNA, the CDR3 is TGTGCCAGCAGTCTACAGGGGTATGGCTACACCTTC. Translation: CASSLQGYGYTF.

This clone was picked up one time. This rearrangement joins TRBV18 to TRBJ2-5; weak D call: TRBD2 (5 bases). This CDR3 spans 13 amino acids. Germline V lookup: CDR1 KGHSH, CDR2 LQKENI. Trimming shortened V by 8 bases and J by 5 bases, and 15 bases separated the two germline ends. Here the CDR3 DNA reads TGTGCCAGCGTAGCTGACGGGATGGAGACCCAGTACTTC. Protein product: CASVADGMETQYF.

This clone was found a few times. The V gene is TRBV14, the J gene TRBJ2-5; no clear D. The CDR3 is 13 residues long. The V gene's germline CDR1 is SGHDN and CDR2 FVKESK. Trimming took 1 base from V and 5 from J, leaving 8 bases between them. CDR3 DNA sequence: TGTGCCAGCAGCCAAGGAACTCGGGAGACCCAGTACTTC. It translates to CASSQGTRETQYF.

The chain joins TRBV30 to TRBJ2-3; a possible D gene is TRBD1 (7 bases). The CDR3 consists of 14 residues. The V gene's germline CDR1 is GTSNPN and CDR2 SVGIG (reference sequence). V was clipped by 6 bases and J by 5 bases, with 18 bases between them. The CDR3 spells CACVAGGWRDTQYF. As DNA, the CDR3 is TGTGCCTGTGTGGCAGGGGGGTGGAGAGATACGCAGTATTTT.

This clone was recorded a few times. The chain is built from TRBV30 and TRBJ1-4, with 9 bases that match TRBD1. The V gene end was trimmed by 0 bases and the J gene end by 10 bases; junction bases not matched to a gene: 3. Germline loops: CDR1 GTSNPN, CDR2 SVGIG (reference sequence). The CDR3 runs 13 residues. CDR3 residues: CAWSVQGARKLFF. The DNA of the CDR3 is TGTGCCTGGAGTGTACAGGGGGCGCGAAAACTGTTTTTT.

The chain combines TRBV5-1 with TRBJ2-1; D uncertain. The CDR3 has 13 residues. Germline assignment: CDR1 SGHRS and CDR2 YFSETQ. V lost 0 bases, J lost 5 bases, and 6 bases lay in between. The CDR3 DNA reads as TGCGCCAGCAGCTTGGGGCCCGACAATGAGCAGTTCTTC. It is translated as CASSLGPDNEQFF. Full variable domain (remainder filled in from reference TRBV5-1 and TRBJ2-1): KAGVTQTPRYLIKTRGQQVTLSCSPISGHRSVSWYQQTPGQGLQFLFEYFSETQRNKGNFPGRFSGRQFSNSRSEMNVSTLELGDSALYLCASSLGPDNEQFFGPGTRLTVL.

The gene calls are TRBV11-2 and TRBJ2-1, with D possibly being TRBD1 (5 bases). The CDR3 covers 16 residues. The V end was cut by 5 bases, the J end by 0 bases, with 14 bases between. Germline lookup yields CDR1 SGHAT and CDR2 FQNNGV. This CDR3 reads CASSIGHASSYNEQFF. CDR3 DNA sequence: TGTGCCAGCAGCATAGGACACGCGAGCTCCTACAATGAGCAGTTCTTC.

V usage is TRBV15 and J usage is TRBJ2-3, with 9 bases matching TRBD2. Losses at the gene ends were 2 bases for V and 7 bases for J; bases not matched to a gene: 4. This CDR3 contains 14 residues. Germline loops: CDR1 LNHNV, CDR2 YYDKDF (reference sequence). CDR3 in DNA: TGTGCCACCAGCAGACTAGCGGGATCCCATACGCAGTATTTT. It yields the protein CATSRLAGSHTQYF. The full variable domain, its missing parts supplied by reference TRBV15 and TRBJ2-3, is DAMVIQNPRYQVTQFGKPVTLSCSQTLNHNVMYWYQQKSSQAPKLLFHYYDKDFNNEADTPDNFQSRRPNTSFCFLDIRSPGLGDTAMYLCATSRLAGSHTQYFGPGTRLTVL.

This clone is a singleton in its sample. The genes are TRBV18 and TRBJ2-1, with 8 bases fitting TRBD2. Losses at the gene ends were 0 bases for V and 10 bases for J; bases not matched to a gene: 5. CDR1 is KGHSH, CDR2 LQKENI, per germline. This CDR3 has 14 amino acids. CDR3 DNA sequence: TGTGCCAGCTCACCACCGAGCGGGAGTGTCGAGCAGTTCTTC. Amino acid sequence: CASSPPSGSVEQFF.